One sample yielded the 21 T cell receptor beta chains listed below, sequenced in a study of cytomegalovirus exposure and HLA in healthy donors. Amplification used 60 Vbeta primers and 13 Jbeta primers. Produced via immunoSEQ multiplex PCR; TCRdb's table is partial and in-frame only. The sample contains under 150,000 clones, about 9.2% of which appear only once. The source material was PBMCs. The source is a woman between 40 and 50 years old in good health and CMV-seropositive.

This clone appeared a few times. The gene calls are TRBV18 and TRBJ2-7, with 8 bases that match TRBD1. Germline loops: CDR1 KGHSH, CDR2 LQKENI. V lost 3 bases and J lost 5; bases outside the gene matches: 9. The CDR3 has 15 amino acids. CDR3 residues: CASSPPTGGKDEQYF. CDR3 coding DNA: TGTGCCAGCTCACCCCCCACAGGGGGTAAGGACGAGCAGTACTTC.

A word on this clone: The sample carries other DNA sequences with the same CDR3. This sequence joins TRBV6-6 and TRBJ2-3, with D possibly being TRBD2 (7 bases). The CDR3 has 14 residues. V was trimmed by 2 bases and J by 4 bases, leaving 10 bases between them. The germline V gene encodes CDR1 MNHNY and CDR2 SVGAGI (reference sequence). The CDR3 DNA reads TGTGCCAGCAGTTACGAGGGGGGGGCAGATACGCAGTATTTT. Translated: CASSYEGGADTQYF.

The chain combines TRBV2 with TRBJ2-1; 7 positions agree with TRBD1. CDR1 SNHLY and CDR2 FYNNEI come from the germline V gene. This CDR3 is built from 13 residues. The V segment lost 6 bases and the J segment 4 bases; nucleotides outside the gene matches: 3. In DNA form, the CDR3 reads TGTGCCAGCAGCACAGGGGTATACAATGAGCAGTTCTTC. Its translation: CASSTGVYNEQFF.

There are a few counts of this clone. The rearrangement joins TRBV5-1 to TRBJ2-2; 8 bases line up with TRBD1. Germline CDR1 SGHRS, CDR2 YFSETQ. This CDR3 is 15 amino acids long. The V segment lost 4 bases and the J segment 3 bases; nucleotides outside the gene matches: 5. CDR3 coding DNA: TGCGCCAGCAGCCGCCCGGGACAGGACACCGGGGAGCTGTTTTTT. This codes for CASSRPGQDTGELFF. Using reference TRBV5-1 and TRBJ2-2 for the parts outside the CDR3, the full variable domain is KAGVTQTPRYLIKTRGQQVTLSCSPISGHRSVSWYQQTPGQGLQFLFEYFSETQRNKGNFPGRFSGRQFSNSRSEMNVSTLELGDSALYLCASSRPGQDTGELFFGEGSRLTVL.

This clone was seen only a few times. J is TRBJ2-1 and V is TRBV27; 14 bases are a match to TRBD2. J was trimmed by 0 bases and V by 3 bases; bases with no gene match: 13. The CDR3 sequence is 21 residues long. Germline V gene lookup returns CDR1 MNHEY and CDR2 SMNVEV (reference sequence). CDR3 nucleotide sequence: TGTGCCAGCAGTTTTGGACGGACTAGCGGGGGGTCACGCTACTCCTACAATGAGCAGTTCTTC. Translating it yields CASSFGRTSGGSRYSYNEQFF.

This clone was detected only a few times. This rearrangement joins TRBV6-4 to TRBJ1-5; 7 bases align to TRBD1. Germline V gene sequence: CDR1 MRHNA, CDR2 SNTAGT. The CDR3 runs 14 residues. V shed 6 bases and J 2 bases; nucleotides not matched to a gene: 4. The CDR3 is CASSPTGGNQPQHF. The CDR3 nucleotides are TGTGCCAGCAGCCCTACAGGGGGCAATCAGCCCCAGCATTTT.

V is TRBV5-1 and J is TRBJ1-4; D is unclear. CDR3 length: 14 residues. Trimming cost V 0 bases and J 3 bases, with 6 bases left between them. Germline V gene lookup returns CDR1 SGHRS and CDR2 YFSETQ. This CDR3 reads CASSLGQANEKLFF. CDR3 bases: TGCGCCAGCAGCTTGGGGCAGGCTAATGAAAAACTGTTTTTT.

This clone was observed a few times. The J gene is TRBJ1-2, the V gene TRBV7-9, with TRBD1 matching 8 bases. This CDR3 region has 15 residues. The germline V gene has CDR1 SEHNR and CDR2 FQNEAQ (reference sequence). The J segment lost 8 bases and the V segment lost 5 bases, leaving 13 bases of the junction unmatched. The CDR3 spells CASSNSTGDLRGYTF. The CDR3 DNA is TGTGCCAGCAGCAACTCGACAGGGGATCTACGAGGCTACACCTTC.

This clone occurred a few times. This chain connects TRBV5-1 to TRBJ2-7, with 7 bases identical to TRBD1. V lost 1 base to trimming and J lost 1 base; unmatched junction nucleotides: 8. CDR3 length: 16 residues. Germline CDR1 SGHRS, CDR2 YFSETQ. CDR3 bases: TGCGCCAGCAGCTTGTGGAGACAGGGAATATCCTACGAGCAGTACTTC. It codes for CASSLWRQGISYEQYF.

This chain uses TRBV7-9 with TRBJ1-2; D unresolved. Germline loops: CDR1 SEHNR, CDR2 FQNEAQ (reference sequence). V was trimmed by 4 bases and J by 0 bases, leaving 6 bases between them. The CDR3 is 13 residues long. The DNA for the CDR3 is TGTGCCAGCAGCTCGTCCGCTAACTATGGCTACACCTTC. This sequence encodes CASSSSANYGYTF.

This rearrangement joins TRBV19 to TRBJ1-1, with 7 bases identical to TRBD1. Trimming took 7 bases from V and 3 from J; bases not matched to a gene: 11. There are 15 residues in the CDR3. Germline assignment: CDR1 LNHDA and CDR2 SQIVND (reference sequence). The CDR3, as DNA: TGTGCCAGTACCCTAAGCACAGGGGATTACACTGAAGCTTTCTTT. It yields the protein CASTLSTGDYTEAFF.

The CDR3 protein is CASSPEGNQPQHF. CDR3 nucleotides: TGCGCCAGCAGCCCGGAGGGCAATCAGCCCCAGCATTTT. The rearrangement joins TRBV4-1 to TRBJ1-5, with D unclear. The CDR3 covers 13 residues. V was clipped by 4 bases and J by 2 bases, with 6 bases between them. Germline loops: CDR1 MGHRA, CDR2 YSYEKL.

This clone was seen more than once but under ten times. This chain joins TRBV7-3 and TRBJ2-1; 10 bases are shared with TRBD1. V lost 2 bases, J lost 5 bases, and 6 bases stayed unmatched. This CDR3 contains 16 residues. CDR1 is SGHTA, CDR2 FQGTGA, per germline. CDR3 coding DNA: TGTGCCAGCAGCTTAGCTTCAGACAGGGGGCACAATGAGCAGTTCTTC. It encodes CASSLASDRGHNEQFF.

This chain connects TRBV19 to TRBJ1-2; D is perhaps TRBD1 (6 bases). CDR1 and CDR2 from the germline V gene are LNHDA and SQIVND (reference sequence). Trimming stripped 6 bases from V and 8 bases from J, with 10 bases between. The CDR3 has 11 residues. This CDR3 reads CASRTGPGYTF. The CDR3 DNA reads TGTGCCAGTAGGACAGGACCAGGCTACACCTTC. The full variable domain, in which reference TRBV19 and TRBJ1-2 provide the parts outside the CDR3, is DGGITQSPKYLFRKEGQNVTLSCEQNLNHDAMYWYRQDPGQGLRLIYYSQIVNDFQKGDIAEGYSVSREKKESFPLTVTSAQKNPTAFYLCASRTGPGYTFGSGTRLTVV.

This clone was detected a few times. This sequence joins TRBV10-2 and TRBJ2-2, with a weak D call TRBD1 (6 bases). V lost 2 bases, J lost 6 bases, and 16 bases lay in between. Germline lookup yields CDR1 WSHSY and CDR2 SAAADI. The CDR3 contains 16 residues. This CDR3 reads CASSEKDRILAGELFF. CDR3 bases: TGCGCCAGCAGTGAGAAAGACAGGATACTCGCCGGGGAGCTGTTTTTT.

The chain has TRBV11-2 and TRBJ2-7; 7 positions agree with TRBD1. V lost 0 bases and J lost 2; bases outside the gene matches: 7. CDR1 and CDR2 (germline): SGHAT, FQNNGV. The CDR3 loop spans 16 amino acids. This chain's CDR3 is CASSLDRRQGTYEQYF. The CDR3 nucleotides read TGTGCCAGCAGCTTAGACCGCAGACAGGGCACCTACGAGCAGTACTTC.

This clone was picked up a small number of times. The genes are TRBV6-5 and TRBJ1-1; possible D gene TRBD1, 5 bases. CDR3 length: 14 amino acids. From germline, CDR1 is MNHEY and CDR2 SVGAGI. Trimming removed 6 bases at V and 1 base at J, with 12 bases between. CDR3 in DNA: TGTGCCAGCAGCACCAGGGTCGGGAACACTGAAGCTTTCTTT. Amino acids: CASSTRVGNTEAFF.

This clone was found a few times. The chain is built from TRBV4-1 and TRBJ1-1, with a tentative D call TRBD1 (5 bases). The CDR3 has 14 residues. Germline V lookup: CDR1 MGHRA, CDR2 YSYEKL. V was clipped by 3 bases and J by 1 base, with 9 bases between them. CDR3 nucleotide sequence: TGCGCCAGCAGCCACCCGACAGCGAACACTGAAGCTTTCTTT. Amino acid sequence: CASSHPTANTEAFF.

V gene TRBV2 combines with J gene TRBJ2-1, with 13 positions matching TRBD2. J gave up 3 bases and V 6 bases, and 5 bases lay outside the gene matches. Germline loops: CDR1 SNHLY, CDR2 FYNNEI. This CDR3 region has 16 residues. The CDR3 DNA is TGTGCCAGCAGGGCACTAGCGGGGGGGTACTACAATGAGCAGTTCTTC. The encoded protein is CASRALAGGYYNEQFF.

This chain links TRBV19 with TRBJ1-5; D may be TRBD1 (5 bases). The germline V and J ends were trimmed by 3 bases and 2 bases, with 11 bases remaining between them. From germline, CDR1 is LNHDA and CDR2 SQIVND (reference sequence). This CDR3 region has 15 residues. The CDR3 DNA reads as TGTGCCAGTAGTATGGAGGGGTCGGGCAATCAGCCCCAGCATTTT. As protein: CASSMEGSGNQPQHF.

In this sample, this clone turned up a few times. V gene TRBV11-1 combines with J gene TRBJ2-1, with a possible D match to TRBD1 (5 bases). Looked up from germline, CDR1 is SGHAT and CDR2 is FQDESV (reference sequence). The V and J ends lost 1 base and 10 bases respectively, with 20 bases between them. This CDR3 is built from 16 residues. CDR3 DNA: TGTGCCAGCAGCTTAGGGGGCTCCTTTCGGGTGAAGGAGCAGTTCTTC. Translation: CASSLGGSFRVKEQFF.